These 15 T cell receptor beta chains were all obtained from the same sample, sequenced in a study of tumor-infiltrating lymphocytes in primary liver carcinoma. TCR beta cDNA came from approximately 0.55 ug total RNA, primed with a constant-region primer. Three nested multiplex PCR rounds of slightly modified ARM-PCR generated TCR beta libraries. TRBV1-TRBV30 forward and Cbeta reverse primers drove the first two approximately 10-cycle rounds. TCRdb re-called the multiplex PCR reads through MiXCR, storing one row per CDR3 protein. The sample shows 95,000 to 150,000 distinct CDR3 sequences, around two thirds of them seen only once. Total RNA and DNA came together from roughly 20-30 mg of bulk tissue without cell sorting. Input material: tumor-adjacent normal liver tissue. The receptors derive from a woman aged 55-69 years with primary liver carcinoma and hepatitis B virus infection.

The chain uses TRBV6-1 and TRBJ2-7; D is possibly TRBD2 (6 bases). CDR1 is MNHNS and CDR2 is SASEGT in the germline V gene. Trimming left V 4 bases short and J 5 bases short, with 24 bases between. The CDR3 runs 17 residues. Written as DNA, the CDR3 is TGTGCCAGCAGTGCTTCTAGGACGGGGACTTTTAACGACGAGCAGTACTTC. It specifies CASSASRTGTFNDEQYF.

The V call is TRBV19, the J call TRBJ1-2, with TRBD1 as a possible D gene (5 bases). The ends were cut back, 3 bases at V and 5 bases at J, with 13 bases in the middle. The V gene's germline CDR1 is LNHDA and CDR2 SQIVND (reference sequence). This CDR3 has 14 amino acids. This CDR3 is CASSMPQGRYGYTF. DNA of the CDR3: TGTGCCAGTAGTATGCCGCAGGGAAGGTATGGCTACACCTTC. The full variable domain, completed using reference TRBV19 and TRBJ1-2, is DGGITQSPKYLFRKEGQNVTLSCEQNLNHDAMYWYRQDPGQGLRLIYYSQIVNDFQKGDIAEGYSVSREKKESFPLTVTSAQKNPTAFYLCASSMPQGRYGYTFGSGTRLTVV.

On this clonotype: A junction end diverges from the germline sequence, so it may reflect a read error. The CDR3 here is CASSWQGGDGHTF. The CDR3 coding sequence is TGCGCCAGCAGCTGGCAAGGGGGCGATGGCCACACCTTC. J is TRBJ1-2 and V is TRBV5-1, with 7 bases matching TRBD1. CDR1 SGHRS and CDR2 YFSETQ come from the germline V gene. This CDR3 contains 13 residues.

Comments on this clonotype: One end of the junction fails to match germline, which may point to a read error. This chain connects TRBV29-1 to TRBJ2-5, with 7 bases matching TRBD1. The CDR3 length is 13 residues. The germline gives CDR1 SQVTM, CDR2 ANQGSEA. The CDR3 sequence is CSIEAGGAETQHF. The CDR3 DNA is TGCAGCATTGAGGCAGGGGGTGCGGAGACCCAGCACTTC.

Regarding this clonotype: Its ends do not fully match the called genes, so a read error is possible. This chain uses TRBV12-3 or TRBV12-4 with TRBJ1-6; no clear D gene. This CDR3 has 14 residues. DNA for the CDR3: TGTGCCAGCAACATGGACGGAGGAAATTCACCTCTCCACTTT. It encodes CASNMDGGNSPLHF.

To note about this clonotype: Germline and junction disagree at one end, which may indicate a read error. V is TRBV10-2 and J is TRBJ1-2; D possibly corresponds to TRBD1 (5 bases). CDR3 length: 14 amino acids. In germline, CDR1 is WSHSY, CDR2 SAAADI. The CDR3 here is CASTESRGAYGYTF. The CDR3 DNA reads TGTGCCAGCACTGAGAGTAGGGGCGCCTATGGCTACACCTTC.

This clonotype has just one count. Since a much larger clone is just one base distant, this may be a read error. The V and J genes are TRBV5-1 and TRBJ2-7; D gene unclear. This CDR3 comprises 11 residues. CDR1 SGHRS and CDR2 YFSETQ come from the germline V gene. In DNA form, the CDR3 reads TGCGCCAGCAGCCGCTCCTACGAGGAGTACTTC. Protein product: CASSRSYEEYF.

This clonotype was observed a few times. This may arise from a read error, as a much more abundant clone is one base away. The chain recombines TRBV6-1 with TRBJ1-2; no definite D call. Per the germline V gene, CDR1 is MNHNS and CDR2 is SASEGT. CDR3 length: 12 residues. The CDR3 loop is CANSELGQGYTF. CDR3 coding DNA: TGTGCCAACAGTGAGCTAGGGCAGGGCTACACCTTC.

Notes on this clonotype: A read error is likely, as this CDR3 ends without the conserved phenylalanine or tryptophan. The chain joins TRBV11-2 to TRBJ2-1; D gene uncertain. The V end lost 2 bases, the J end lost 10 bases, and 9 bases lay between the germline ends. The CDR3 totals 12 residues. CDR1 and CDR2 (germline): SGHAT, FQNNGV. The CDR3 DNA follows: TGTGCCAGCAGCTTACCAACTCTGGAGCAGTTCTTA. Encoded protein: CASSLPTLEQFL.

In the case of this clonotype: Mismatch with germline at one junction end may stem from a read error. CDR3 nucleotides: TGTGCCAGCAGCTTCTACGGGACAAGAGGCTATGAGCAGTTCTTT. Its translation is CASSFYGTRGYEQFF. The chain combines TRBV13 with TRBJ2-1; D possibly corresponds to TRBD1 (6 bases). Germline CDR1 PRHDT, CDR2 FYEKMQ (reference sequence). The CDR3 covers 15 residues.

As regards this clonotype: The conserved phenylalanine or tryptophan is not found at the CDR3 terminus, so this likely reflects a read error. The limits of the CDR3 on the DNA are not certain, so only TCRdb's listed CDR3 is given. The rearrangement links TRBV12-3 or TRBV12-4 to TRBJ2-1; the tabulated D call, TRBD2, remains unverified against the DNA. The CDR3 length equals 14 residues, ends included. CDR3 amino acids: CVSSLGGSGRAAVL.

Points on this clonotype: The junction differs from germline at one of its ends, possibly a read error. The V and J genes are TRBV4-1 and TRBJ2-5, with 7 bases that match TRBD2. CDR1 is MGHRA and CDR2 is YSYEKL in the germline V gene. The CDR3 extends over 14 amino acids. CDR3 sequence (DNA): TGTGCCAGCAGCCAGTTCGGGGGGAGTGAGACCCAGTACTTC. Protein product: CASSQFGGSETQYF.

Of note for this clonotype: A single base separates this from a much larger clone, so it may be a read error. This chain connects TRBV28 to TRBJ1-2, with D hard to call. Germline V gene sequence: CDR1 MDHEN, CDR2 SYDVKM. The germline V and J ends were trimmed by 8 bases and 0 bases, with 10 bases remaining between them. The CDR3 is 13 residues long. The CDR3 spells CASGWSSNYGYTF. CDR3 in DNA: TGTGCCAGCGGATGGTCCTCTAACTATGGCTACACCTTC.

The sample holds many counts of this clonotype. The rearrangement uses TRBV30 and TRBJ1-1; D is perhaps TRBD1 (5 bases). With 0 bases removed from V and 11 bases from J, the gap between germline ends came to 16 bases. This CDR3 has 13 amino acids. CDR1 is GTSNPN, CDR2 SVGIG, per germline (reference sequence). The CDR3 loop is CAWSVRGVLLAFF. In DNA, the CDR3 is TGTGCCTGGAGTGTACGAGGGGTCCTCCTGGCTTTCTTT. The full variable domain, rest sourced from reference TRBV30 and TRBJ1-1, is SQTIHQWPATLVQPVGSPLSLECTVEGTSNPNLYWYRQAAGRGLQLLFYSVGIGQISSEVPQNLSASRPQDRQFILSSKKLLLSDSGFYLCAWSVRGVLLAFFGQGTRLTVV.

This rearrangement joins TRBV6-5 to TRBJ2-3; tentatively, D is TRBD2 (5 bases). The V end lost 11 bases, the J end lost 6 bases, and 21 bases lay between the germline ends. Germline CDR1 is MNHEY and CDR2 is SVGAGI. The CDR3 totals 14 residues. The DNA of the CDR3 is TGTGCCTGCATTAGATTATCGGGGTCTGATACGCAGTATTTT. Translated: CACIRLSGSDTQYF.